The present T cell receptor beta chain was sequenced within a study of shared clonotypes between healthy human individuals. Sequencing was performed with immunoSEQ multiplex PCR; in TCRdb, only in-frame clones are kept and a portion is missing. This table has about 1,800,000 clones, about 95% appearing once. Germline CDR1 is WSHSY and CDR2 is SAAADI. The CDR3 totals 14 residues. The V gene lost 10 bases and the J gene lost 3 bases, with 16 bases spanning the gap. Positively selected for CCR7, the CD45RO-negative cells used as naive CD8 cells excluded terminally differentiated effector memory CD45RA+ cells.

The clonotype was recovered from a man between 18 and 35 years old in good health. This rearrangement joins TRBV10-2 to TRBJ2-1; D is tentatively TRBD1 or TRBD2 (6 bases each). The sample was naive CD8+ T cells sorted from blood. In DNA form, the CDR3 reads TGCGCCACCGGAGGGGGACTCTACTACAATGAGCAGTTCTTC. Translating gives CATGGGLYYNEQFF.